This T cell receptor (beta chain) was obtained from a study of OX40 agonist ivuxolimab in advanced cancers. The assay was immunoSEQ multiplex PCR, and TCRdb's table has in-frame clones only and misses some. Of approximately 52,000 clones listed, approximately 84% are singletons. If patients had autoimmune disease history or systemic immunosuppression, they were excluded. This clone appeared a single time. Its specificity is not known. General study findings and limits: Relatively little clonal expansion, among the lowest observed, appeared in partial responders at 0.1-3.0 mg/kg. The mean number of expanded clones was higher in CD8+ T cells than in CD4+.

This TCR came from an adult with an advanced solid tumor such as melanoma, head and neck, liver or kidney cancer. The specimen was CD4+ or CD8+ T cells sorted from blood, collected in a trial of the OX40 agonist ivuxolimab.

This CDR3 reads CASKGLAGSRTQETQYF. The DNA of the CDR3 is TGTGCCAGCAAGGGGCTAGCGGGGAGCCGAACCCAAGAGACCCAGTACTTC. This chain joins TRBV2 and TRBJ2-5, with 9 bases matching TRBD2. Trimming removed 7 bases from V and 1 base from J; junction bases left unmatched: 13. Germline V lookup: CDR1 SNHLY, CDR2 FYNNEI. This CDR3 is 17 amino acids long.